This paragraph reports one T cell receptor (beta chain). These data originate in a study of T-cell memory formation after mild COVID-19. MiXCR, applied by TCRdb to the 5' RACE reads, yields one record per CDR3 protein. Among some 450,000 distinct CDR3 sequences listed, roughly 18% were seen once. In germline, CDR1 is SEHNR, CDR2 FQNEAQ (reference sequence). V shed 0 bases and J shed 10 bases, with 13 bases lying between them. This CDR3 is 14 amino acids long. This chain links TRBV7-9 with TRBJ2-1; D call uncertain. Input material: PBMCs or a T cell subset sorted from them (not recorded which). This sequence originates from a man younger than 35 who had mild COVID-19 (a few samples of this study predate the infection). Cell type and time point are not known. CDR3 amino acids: CASSLAVQHPEQFF. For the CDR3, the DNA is TGTGCCAGCAGCTTAGCGGTCCAACACCCGGAGCAGTTCTTC.